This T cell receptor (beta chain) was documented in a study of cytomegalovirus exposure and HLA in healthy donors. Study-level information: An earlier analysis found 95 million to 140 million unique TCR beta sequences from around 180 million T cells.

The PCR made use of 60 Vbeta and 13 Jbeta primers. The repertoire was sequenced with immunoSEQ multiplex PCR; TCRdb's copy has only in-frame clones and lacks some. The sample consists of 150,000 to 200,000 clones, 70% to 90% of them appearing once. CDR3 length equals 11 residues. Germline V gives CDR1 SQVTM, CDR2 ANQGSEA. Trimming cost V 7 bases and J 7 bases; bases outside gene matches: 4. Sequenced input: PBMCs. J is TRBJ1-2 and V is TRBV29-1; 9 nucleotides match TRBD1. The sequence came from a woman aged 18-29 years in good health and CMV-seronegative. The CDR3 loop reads CSAGTGPGYTF. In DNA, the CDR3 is TGCAGCGCAGGGACAGGGCCTGGCTACACCTTC. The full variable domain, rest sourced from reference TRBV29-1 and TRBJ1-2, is SAVISQKPSRDICQRGTSLTIQCQVDSQVTMMFWYRQQPGQSLTLIATANQGSEATYESGFVIDKFPISRPNLTFSTLTVSNMSPEDSSIYLCSAGTGPGYTFGSGTRLTVV.